This is a list of T cell receptor beta chains from one sample in a study of T cells in Graves' hyperthyroidism and ophthalmopathy. TCRdb ran MiXCR on the multiplex PCR reads and lists one entry per CDR3 protein. The table includes approximately 710,000 distinct CDR3 sequences, 15% to 20% detected once. The sample consisted of blood. These receptors all stem from a man aged 50-59 years with Graves' hyperthyroidism. The CDR3 runs from the conserved cysteine through the conserved F or W. The D gene is left open where the match is weak. The listing skips clone size in some rows; elsewhere it reads once, few, many or a size class.

j_call: TRBJ1-4; cdr3_length: 16; v_call: TRBV28; d_call: .; clone_size: .; cdr3_nt: TGTGCCAGCAGTTCGTCCCAAGGGGTTTCTAATGAAAAACTGTTTTTT; cdr3_aa: CASSSSQGVSNEKLFF
j_call: TRBJ2-5; cdr3_length: 14; v_call: TRBV12-3/TRBV12-4; d_call: .; clone_size: many; cdr3_nt: TGTGCCAGCAGTTCCGAGTCTTATAGGGAGACCCAGTACTTC; cdr3_aa: CASSSESYRETQYF
j_call: TRBJ1-6; cdr3_length: 17; v_call: TRBV2; d_call: .; clone_size: many; cdr3_nt: TGTGCCAGCAGTTCCGAGACAGGAAAACATTATAATTCACCCCTCCACTTT; cdr3_aa: CASSSETGKHYNSPLHF
j_call: TRBJ1-2; cdr3_length: 17; v_call: TRBV12-3/TRBV12-4; d_call: .; clone_size: many; cdr3_nt: TGTGCCAGCAGTTTAGGAAGTGGGGGAGTCGCCCTCTATGGCTACACCTTC; cdr3_aa: CASSLGSGGVALYGYTF
j_call: TRBJ2-1; cdr3_length: 15; v_call: TRBV4-3; d_call: TRBD2; clone_size: .; cdr3_nt: TGCGCCAGCAAGGTCTCGCCTAGCGGGAGTGATGAGCAGTTCTTC; cdr3_aa: CASKVSPSGSDEQFF
j_call: TRBJ2-1; cdr3_length: 15; v_call: TRBV20-1; d_call: TRBD2; clone_size: few; cdr3_nt: TGCAGTGCTAGATACCCTGGCGGGAGGGCCGATGAGCAGTTCTTC; cdr3_aa: CSARYPGGRADEQFF
j_call: TRBJ2-3; cdr3_length: 14; v_call: TRBV18; d_call: .; clone_size: many; cdr3_nt: TGTGCCAGCTCACCTCTCGACAGCACAGATACGCAGTATTTT; cdr3_aa: CASSPLDSTDTQYF
j_call: TRBJ1-2; cdr3_length: 14; v_call: TRBV7-9; d_call: TRBD1; clone_size: few; cdr3_nt: TGTGCCAGCAGCATCGACAGGGCCGTCGGAGGCTACACCTTC; cdr3_aa: CASSIDRAVGGYTF
j_call: TRBJ1-2; cdr3_length: 15; v_call: TRBV10-2; d_call: TRBD1; clone_size: few; cdr3_nt: TGCGCCAGCAGGGGATACAGGGACAGGAGCTATGGCTACACCTTC; cdr3_aa: CASRGYRDRSYGYTF
j_call: TRBJ2-1; cdr3_length: 15; v_call: TRBV19; d_call: .; clone_size: few; cdr3_nt: TGTGCCAGTAGTTGGGGGCTTCCTCCCTACAATGAGCAGTTCTTC; cdr3_aa: CASSWGLPPYNEQFF
j_call: TRBJ1-4; cdr3_length: 15; v_call: TRBV6-1; d_call: TRBD1; clone_size: few; cdr3_nt: TGTGCCAGCAGTACCGGACAGGGGGCGGATGAAAAACTGTTTTTT; cdr3_aa: CASSTGQGADEKLFF
j_call: TRBJ2-3; cdr3_length: 16; v_call: TRBV7-9; d_call: TRBD2; clone_size: .; cdr3_nt: TGTGCCAGCAGCCCCCGGGTTAGCGGGAGGACAGATACGCAGTATTTT; cdr3_aa: CASSPRVSGRTDTQYF
j_call: TRBJ2-1; cdr3_length: 14; v_call: TRBV20-1; d_call: TRBD2; clone_size: .; cdr3_nt: TGCAGTGCTAGAGGGACTAGGGGCTACAATGAGCAGTTCTTC; cdr3_aa: CSARGTRGYNEQFF
j_call: TRBJ2-5; cdr3_length: 12; v_call: TRBV11-2; d_call: .; clone_size: once; cdr3_nt: TGTGCCAGCAGCATCAGTCAAGAGACCCAGTACTTC; cdr3_aa: CASSISQETQYF
j_call: TRBJ2-4; cdr3_length: 14; v_call: TRBV5-1; d_call: .; clone_size: many; cdr3_nt: TGCGCCAGCAGCTTGACCATAGCCAAAAACATTCAGTACTTC; cdr3_aa: CASSLTIAKNIQYF
j_call: TRBJ1-1; cdr3_length: 15; v_call: TRBV7-8; d_call: TRBD1; clone_size: .; cdr3_nt: TGTGCCAGCAGCTCCCAACAGGGGGCGAGAACTGAAGCTTTCTTT; cdr3_aa: CASSSQQGARTEAFF
j_call: TRBJ1-5; cdr3_length: 14; v_call: TRBV7-2; d_call: .; clone_size: many; cdr3_nt: TGTGCCAGCAGCTCACCGGGACGGAATCAGCCCCAGCATTTT; cdr3_aa: CASSSPGRNQPQHF
j_call: TRBJ2-5; cdr3_length: 13; v_call: TRBV11-3; d_call: .; clone_size: many; cdr3_nt: TGTGCCAGCAGCTTAGATCGAGAGGAGACCCAGTACTTC; cdr3_aa: CASSLDREETQYF
j_call: TRBJ2-7; cdr3_length: 14; v_call: TRBV27; d_call: .; clone_size: .; cdr3_nt: TGTGCCAGCAGTTTTAGGTGGGGGCCCTACGAGCAGTACTTC; cdr3_aa: CASSFRWGPYEQYF
j_call: TRBJ1-1; cdr3_length: 14; v_call: TRBV28; d_call: .; clone_size: many; cdr3_nt: TGTGCCAGCAGCTCTCCCATCGTAGGCGCTGAAGCTTTCTTT; cdr3_aa: CASSSPIVGAEAFF
j_call: TRBJ1-2; cdr3_length: 15; v_call: TRBV24-1; d_call: .; clone_size: many; cdr3_nt: TGTGCCACCAGTGATTATGGAGGGACTCTCTATGGCTACACCTTC; cdr3_aa: CATSDYGGTLYGYTF
j_call: TRBJ2-1; cdr3_length: 14; v_call: TRBV6-2/TRBV6-3; d_call: .; clone_size: .; cdr3_nt: TGTGCCAGCAGTTACTCGGCCGGTGGGAATGAGCAGTTCTTC; cdr3_aa: CASSYSAGGNEQFF
j_call: TRBJ2-1; cdr3_length: 16; v_call: TRBV20-1; d_call: TRBD2; clone_size: .; cdr3_nt: TGCAGTGCTCCGAACCCCGGGACTAGCGGGGCTGGTGAGCAGTTCTTC; cdr3_aa: CSAPNPGTSGAGEQFF
j_call: TRBJ1-1; cdr3_length: 11; v_call: TRBV28; d_call: TRBD1; clone_size: many; cdr3_nt: TGTGCCAGCAGCCAGGGGGCGAAAGCTTTCTTT; cdr3_aa: CASSQGAKAFF
j_call: TRBJ2-1; cdr3_length: 18; v_call: TRBV11-2; d_call: TRBD2; clone_size: many; cdr3_nt: TGTGCCAGCAGCTTAGGCCGGTTGACTAGCCCCCCAGTGAGTGAGCAGTTCTTC; cdr3_aa: CASSLGRLTSPPVSEQFF
j_call: TRBJ1-6; cdr3_length: 14; v_call: TRBV30; d_call: .; clone_size: many; cdr3_nt: TGTGCCTCCCAATCCAGGCCAAATAATTCACCCCTCCACTTT; cdr3_aa: CASQSRPNNSPLHF
j_call: TRBJ2-7; cdr3_length: 14; v_call: TRBV20-1; d_call: TRBD2; clone_size: many; cdr3_nt: TGCAGTGCTAGAGATCAGGGACTAGCTGACGAGCAGTACTTC; cdr3_aa: CSARDQGLADEQYF
j_call: TRBJ1-2; cdr3_length: 14; v_call: TRBV9; d_call: TRBD1; clone_size: .; cdr3_nt: TGTGCCAGCAGCGGAGGGGGCCAGATGGGTGGCTACACCTTC; cdr3_aa: CASSGGGQMGGYTF
j_call: TRBJ2-4; cdr3_length: 15; v_call: TRBV7-3; d_call: TRBD1; clone_size: .; cdr3_nt: TGTGCCAGCAGCTTAGGGACAGGGGACCGGAACATTCAGTACTTC; cdr3_aa: CASSLGTGDRNIQYF
j_call: TRBJ2-1; cdr3_length: 13; v_call: TRBV12-3/TRBV12-4; d_call: .; clone_size: many; cdr3_nt: TGTGCCAGCAGTTTCCCGTATTACAATGAGCAGTTCTTC; cdr3_aa: CASSFPYYNEQFF
j_call: TRBJ2-5; cdr3_length: 17; v_call: TRBV6-1; d_call: TRBD2; clone_size: few; cdr3_nt: TGTGCCAGCAGTCCTCGGACTAGCGGGAGAGGGTGGGAGACCCAGTACTTC; cdr3_aa: CASSPRTSGRGWETQYF
j_call: TRBJ2-3; cdr3_length: 14; v_call: TRBV28; d_call: .; clone_size: many; cdr3_nt: TGTGCCAGCAGTTTGGCAAAACTCACAGATACGCAGTATTTT; cdr3_aa: CASSLAKLTDTQYF
j_call: TRBJ2-7; cdr3_length: 12; v_call: TRBV7-9; d_call: TRBD1; clone_size: few; cdr3_nt: TGTGCCAGCAGCTGGGACAGCAAAGAGCAGTACTTC; cdr3_aa: CASSWDSKEQYF
j_call: TRBJ2-1; cdr3_length: 15; v_call: TRBV3-1; d_call: TRBD1; clone_size: .; cdr3_nt: TGTGCCAGCAGCCACCGCCGACAAGGGGGCCATGAGCAGTTCTTC; cdr3_aa: CASSHRRQGGHEQFF
j_call: TRBJ2-2; cdr3_length: 14; v_call: TRBV9; d_call: TRBD2; clone_size: few; cdr3_nt: TGTGCCAGCACGGCTAGCGGGGCAACCGGGGAGCTGTTTTTT; cdr3_aa: CASTASGATGELFF
j_call: TRBJ1-2; cdr3_length: 12; v_call: TRBV2; d_call: TRBD1; clone_size: .; cdr3_nt: TGTGCCAGCGACAGGGGTGACTATGGCTACACCTTC; cdr3_aa: CASDRGDYGYTF
j_call: TRBJ2-7; cdr3_length: 12; v_call: TRBV7-9; d_call: .; clone_size: many; cdr3_nt: TGTGCCAGCAGCTTAGGAGGGGGCGAGCAGTACTTC; cdr3_aa: CASSLGGGEQYF
j_call: TRBJ1-1; cdr3_length: 14; v_call: TRBV3-1; d_call: TRBD1; clone_size: few; cdr3_nt: TGTGCCAGCAGCCAAGCGGGACAGGTCGGGGAAGCTTTCTTT; cdr3_aa: CASSQAGQVGEAFF
j_call: TRBJ1-2; cdr3_length: 13; v_call: TRBV24-1; d_call: .; clone_size: .; cdr3_nt: TGTGCCACCAGCGAAACAGGAGACTATGGCTACACCTTC; cdr3_aa: CATSETGDYGYTF
j_call: TRBJ2-2; cdr3_length: 16; v_call: TRBV9; d_call: TRBD2; clone_size: few; cdr3_nt: TGTGCCAGCAGCCCCCCTAGCGGGAGGGGAACCGGGGAGCTGTTTTTT; cdr3_aa: CASSPPSGRGTGELFF
j_call: TRBJ1-1; cdr3_length: 14; v_call: TRBV2; d_call: .; clone_size: many; cdr3_nt: TGTGCCAGCAGCCCCTTGGGGGGATACACTGAAGCTTTCTTT; cdr3_aa: CASSPLGGYTEAFF
j_call: TRBJ2-7; cdr3_length: 11; v_call: TRBV30; d_call: .; clone_size: many; cdr3_nt: TGTGCCTGGAGTGTAAGCAGCGAGCAGTACTTC; cdr3_aa: CAWSVSSEQYF
j_call: TRBJ1-2; cdr3_length: 15; v_call: TRBV18; d_call: .; clone_size: few; cdr3_nt: TGTGCCAGCTCACCACCGAACAGGGATTCCTATGGCTACACCTTC; cdr3_aa: CASSPPNRDSYGYTF
j_call: TRBJ2-3; cdr3_length: 15; v_call: TRBV7-8; d_call: .; clone_size: few; cdr3_nt: TGTGCCAGCAGCTTAGTGGGTATCGCTACAGATACGCAGTATTTT; cdr3_aa: CASSLVGIATDTQYF
j_call: TRBJ1-1; cdr3_length: 14; v_call: TRBV19; d_call: .; clone_size: .; cdr3_nt: TGTGCCAGTAGTGCGGACAGTGCAGGCGCTGAAGCTTTCTTT; cdr3_aa: CASSADSAGAEAFF
j_call: TRBJ1-1; cdr3_length: 14; v_call: TRBV19; d_call: .; clone_size: .; cdr3_nt: TGTGCCAGTAGTGCACAGTACATGAACACTGAAGCTTTCTTT; cdr3_aa: CASSAQYMNTEAFF
j_call: TRBJ1-1; cdr3_length: 15; v_call: TRBV12-3/TRBV12-4; d_call: .; clone_size: few; cdr3_nt: TGTGCCAGCAGTGGGGGCCCGGGACATCGCACTGAAGCTTTCTTT; cdr3_aa: CASSGGPGHRTEAFF
j_call: TRBJ1-1; cdr3_length: 15; v_call: TRBV7-9; d_call: .; clone_size: .; cdr3_nt: TGTGCCAGCAGCTTGGTAGAGGGATCGAACACTGAAGCTTTCTTT; cdr3_aa: CASSLVEGSNTEAFF
j_call: TRBJ2-1; cdr3_length: 15; v_call: TRBV30; d_call: TRBD1; clone_size: .; cdr3_nt: TGTGTCTGGAGTGTAGGGACAGGGGGTTTCTATGAGCAGTTCTTC; cdr3_aa: CVWSVGTGGFYEQFF
j_call: TRBJ2-1; cdr3_length: 15; v_call: TRBV25-1; d_call: TRBD2; clone_size: .; cdr3_nt: TGTGCCAGCAGTGAATACGCGGGAGGGCCAAATGAGCAGTTCTTC; cdr3_aa: CASSEYAGGPNEQFF
j_call: TRBJ2-6; cdr3_length: 15; v_call: TRBV20-1; d_call: TRBD1; clone_size: .; cdr3_nt: TGCAGTGCAACGGACAGGGGTGAAGGGGCCAACGTCCTGACTTTC; cdr3_aa: CSATDRGEGANVLTF
j_call: TRBJ1-2; cdr3_length: 14; v_call: TRBV27; d_call: .; clone_size: .; cdr3_nt: TGTGCCAGCGGGAATGGGGACTCGAGGGATGGCTACACCTTC; cdr3_aa: CASGNGDSRDGYTF